This is a list of T cell receptor beta chains from one sample in a study of blood T cell repertoires in COVID-19. Libraries were prepared by immunoSEQ multiplex PCR; TCRdb keeps only in-frame clonotypes and omits some of them. The table records about 350,000 clones, around 87% of them present only once. The specimen was peripheral blood. These receptors all stem from a woman aged 50 to 60 with COVID-19, enrolled during active disease. CDR3s include the opening cysteine and the closing phenylalanine or tryptophan. The D gene is left open where the match is weak. Not every row has a clone size; where given, it reads once, few, many or a size class.

j_gene,d_gene,abundance,v_gene,CDR3nt,CDR3aa
TRBJ2-7,TRBD2,.,TRBV7-2,TGTGCCAGCAGCTTAGCGGGAGGGCCCTACGAGCAGTACTTC,CASSLAGGPYEQYF
TRBJ2-7,.,few,TRBV5-5,TGTGCCAGCAGCTTGGGCGCCGAGCAGTACTTC,CASSLGAEQYF
TRBJ1-3,.,.,TRBV9,TGTGCCAGCAGCGTGTCCCTCGGGGAATCTGGAAACACCATATATTTT,CASSVSLGESGNTIYF
TRBJ2-7,.,.,TRBV27,TGTGCCAGCACCATGGAGGGGCTGGGTTCCTACGAGCAGTACTTC,CASTMEGLGSYEQYF
TRBJ2-2,TRBD1,.,TRBV5-1,TGCGCCAGCAGTCAAAACAGGGGCCACACCGGGGAGCTGTTTTTT,CASSQNRGHTGELFF
TRBJ1-4,.,.,TRBV27,TGTGCCAGCAGAGAACCCTCAGGGGTTAGTGAAAAACTGTTTTTT,CASREPSGVSEKLFF
TRBJ2-1,TRBD2,.,TRBV24-1,TGTGCCACCAGTGGCGCTAGCGGGAGGGACGTTGAGCAGTTCTTC,CATSGASGRDVEQFF
TRBJ2-1,TRBD2,.,TRBV29-1,TGCAGCGTTAGCGGGACCATCTACAATGAGCAGTTCTTC,CSVSGTIYNEQFF
TRBJ2-7,.,few,TRBV5-1,TGCGCCAGCAGCTCCGGGAGTGTCCACGAGCAGTACTTC,CASSSGSVHEQYF
TRBJ1-5,.,.,TRBV4-3,TGCGCCAGCAGCCAACTCGTCGGGGGTGGCGGTGACCAGCCCCAGCATTTT,CASSQLVGGGGDQPQHF
TRBJ1-5,TRBD1,once,TRBV6-2/TRBV6-3,TGTGCCAGCAGTTACCTCACAGGGGGAAGACAGCCCCAGCATTTT,CASSYLTGGRQPQHF
TRBJ2-5,TRBD2,.,TRBV4-2,TGTGCCAGCAGCCAAGGGAGCGGGAGATCAGAGACCCAGTACTTC,CASSQGSGRSETQYF
TRBJ2-4,TRBD1,.,TRBV6-1,TGTGCCAGCAGTGAAGAACAGGGACAGTTAAAATTAGCCAAAAACATTCAGTACTTC,CASSEEQGQLKLAKNIQYF
TRBJ2-5,.,.,TRBV7-6,TGTGCCAGCAGCTTAGAGGCAGGACTCCAAGAGACCCAGTACTTC,CASSLEAGLQETQYF
TRBJ1-6,TRBD1,.,TRBV5-1,TGCGCCAGCAGCCTAACCCGGACAGGGCCTAATTCACCCCTCCACTTT,CASSLTRTGPNSPLHF
TRBJ2-3,.,.,TRBV29-1,TGCAGCGTTGAGGTTGTGGAGGGGGCGATTAGCACAGATACGCAGTATTTT,CSVEVVEGAISTDTQYF
TRBJ1-1,.,once,TRBV27,TGTGCCAGCTCCCTCCGGGGTAACACTGAAGCTTTCTTT,CASSLRGNTEAFF
TRBJ2-4,.,.,TRBV15,TGTGCCACCAGCAGAGACTGGGGGCAGAAACGGTACTTC,CATSRDWGQKRYF
TRBJ2-7,.,.,TRBV5-1,TGCGCCAGCAGCTTGGCCGATGGCCGAACTAAGCAGTACTTC,CASSLADGRTKQYF
TRBJ1-6,TRBD1,few,TRBV7-8,TGTGCCAGCAGCCCCGCGGACAGGGGGCCGGGCGGTCTCCACTTT,CASSPADRGPGGLHF
TRBJ1-5,TRBD1,.,TRBV27,TGTGCCAGCAGTTTAACAGGGGGCGGTCAGCCCCAGCATTTT,CASSLTGGGQPQHF
TRBJ2-3,.,few,TRBV12-5,TGTGCTAGTGGCCCAATTGGAGTTCGTCTTAACACAGATACGCAGTATTTT,CASGPIGVRLNTDTQYF
TRBJ1-1,TRBD1,.,TRBV5-1,TGCGCCAGCACCTCGACAGGGTCGGGCACTGAAGCTTTCTTT,CASTSTGSGTEAFF
TRBJ2-1,.,.,TRBV11-3,TGTGCCAGCAGCTTACCCTGGCCCGACTATGAGCAGTTCTTC,CASSLPWPDYEQFF
TRBJ2-1,TRBD1,.,TRBV30,TGTGCCTGGGAAGGACAGGGTATGGACAATGAGCAGTTCTTC,CAWEGQGMDNEQFF
TRBJ2-2,TRBD1,.,TRBV7-3,TGTGCCAGCAGCTCCGGGACAGGGAGGGGTAGGGAGCTGTTTTTT,CASSSGTGRGRELFF
TRBJ2-2,TRBD2,.,TRBV11-3,TGTGCCAGCAGCTCCGGATTACTAGCGGGAGACGGGGAGCTGTTTTTT,CASSSGLLAGDGELFF
TRBJ1-2,TRBD1,.,TRBV11-3,TGTGCCAGCAGCTTAGCACAGGGGGCGATTGGCTACACCTTC,CASSLAQGAIGYTF
TRBJ2-7,.,few,TRBV3-1/TRBV3-2,TGTGCCAGCAGCCAAGTGCTAGGTCGAGGCGAGCAGTACTTC,CASSQVLGRGEQYF
TRBJ1-1,TRBD1,few,TRBV11-2,TGTGCCAGCAGCCTGACGACAGGGCGGGCTTTCTTT,CASSLTTGRAFF
TRBJ2-2,TRBD1,few,TRBV30,TGTGCCCTCTCTACACAGGGGGGCAGGACCGGGGAGCTGTTTTTT,CALSTQGGRTGELFF
TRBJ2-2,.,.,TRBV19,TGTGCCAGTAGTATCGGACCCGGGACACCCACCGGGGAGCTGTTTTTT,CASSIGPGTPTGELFF
TRBJ2-1,TRBD2,.,TRBV3-1/TRBV3-2,TGTGCCAGCAGCCAGAGCGGGAGGCCACTCTACAATGAGCAGTTCTTC,CASSQSGRPLYNEQFF
TRBJ1-6,TRBD1,once,TRBV5-1,TGCGCCAGCAGCTCCCGACAGGGAGTACCCCTCCACTTT,CASSSRQGVPLHF
TRBJ1-1,.,.,TRBV6-5,TGTGCCAGCAGTTATGAGAGGAACACTGAAGCTTTCTTT,CASSYERNTEAFF
TRBJ1-4,.,.,TRBV4-3,TGCGCCAGCAGCCCAAGGGGAGGGGGGACTAATGAAAAACTGTTTTTT,CASSPRGGGTNEKLFF
TRBJ2-7,.,few,TRBV29-1,TGCAGCGTTGAAGAAAGCGACAGGTTTGAGCAGTACTTC,CSVEESDRFEQYF
TRBJ1-1,.,.,TRBV7-3,TGTGCCAGCAGCCCAAAGACAAAGACTGAAGCTTTCTTT,CASSPKTKTEAFF
TRBJ2-3,.,.,TRBV7-2,TGTGCCAGCAGCTTATCGGCGGCCCCTGGTGCAGATACGCAGTATTTT,CASSLSAAPGADTQYF
TRBJ1-1,.,.,TRBV7-9,TGTGCCAGCAGCTTAAATACTAACACTGAAGCTTTCTTT,CASSLNTNTEAFF
TRBJ1-5,TRBD1,.,TRBV2,TGTGCCAGCAGCCCCTGGACAGGAAGCAATCAGCCCCAGCATTTT,CASSPWTGSNQPQHF
TRBJ1-1,TRBD1,.,TRBV18,TGTGCCAGCTCACCACCGACAGGGTTGAACACTGAAGCTTTCTTT,CASSPPTGLNTEAFF
TRBJ1-6,TRBD1,.,TRBV7-2,TGTGCCAGCAGCACTAGAGGGGGCAACTCCTATAATTCACCCCTCCACTTT,CASSTRGGNSYNSPLHF
TRBJ1-5,.,.,TRBV24-1,TGTGCCACCAGGGGTACGGGGGGGAATCAGCCCCAGCATTTT,CATRGTGGNQPQHF
TRBJ2-6,TRBD2,.,TRBV6-1,TGTGCCAGCAGTGCCCCACCCGGGACTAGCGGCTCAGGGGCCAACGTCCTGACTTTC,CASSAPPGTSGSGANVLTF
TRBJ2-5,TRBD1,.,TRBV5-5,TGTGCCAGCAGCGTTTTCTGGCAGGGGGCTTTGGAGACCCAGTACTTC,CASSVFWQGALETQYF
TRBJ1-3,.,.,TRBV7-9,TGTGCCAGCAGCTTGCAGGGGTCCAGCTCTGGAAACACCATATATTTT,CASSLQGSSSGNTIYF
TRBJ1-2,.,.,TRBV24-1,TGTGCCACCAGTGATTCTGGATTCAGGGGCTACACCTTC,CATSDSGFRGYTF
TRBJ2-2,.,once,TRBV16,TGTGCCAGCAGCCAGCGGCTGGCGGGGAAGGCCGGGGAGCTGTTTTTT,CASSQRLAGKAGELFF
TRBJ1-1,.,.,TRBV18,TGTGCCAGCTCACCCAGGGGTAATGCGAACACTGAAGCTTTCTTT,CASSPRGNANTEAFF